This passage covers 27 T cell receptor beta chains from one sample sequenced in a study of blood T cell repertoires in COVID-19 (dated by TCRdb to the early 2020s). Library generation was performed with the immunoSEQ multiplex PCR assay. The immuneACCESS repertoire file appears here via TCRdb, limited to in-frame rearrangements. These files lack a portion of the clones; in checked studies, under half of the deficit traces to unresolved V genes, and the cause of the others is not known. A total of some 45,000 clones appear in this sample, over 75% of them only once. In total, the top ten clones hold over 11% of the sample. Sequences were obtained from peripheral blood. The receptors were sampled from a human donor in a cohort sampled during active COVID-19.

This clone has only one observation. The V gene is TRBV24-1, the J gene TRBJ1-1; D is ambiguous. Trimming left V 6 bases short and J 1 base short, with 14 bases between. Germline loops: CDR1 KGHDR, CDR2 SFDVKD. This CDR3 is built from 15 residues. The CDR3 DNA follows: TGTGCCACCAGTTCAATAGTGGCAGGGAACACTGAAGCTTTCTTT. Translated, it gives CATSSIVAGNTEAFF.

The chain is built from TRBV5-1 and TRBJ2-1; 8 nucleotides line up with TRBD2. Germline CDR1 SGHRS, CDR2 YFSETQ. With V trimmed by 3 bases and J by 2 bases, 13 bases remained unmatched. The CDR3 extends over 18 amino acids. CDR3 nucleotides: TGCGCCAGCAGCTCGGCCCCGACCGGAGCGGGAGCCTACAATGAGCAGTTCTTC. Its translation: CASSSAPTGAGAYNEQFF.

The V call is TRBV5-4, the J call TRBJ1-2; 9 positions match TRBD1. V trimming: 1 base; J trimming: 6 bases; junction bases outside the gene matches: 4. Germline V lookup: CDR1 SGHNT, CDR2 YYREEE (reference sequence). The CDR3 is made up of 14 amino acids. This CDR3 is CASSLPGTGNGYTF. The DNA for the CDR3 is TGTGCCAGCAGCTTGCCCGGGACAGGGAATGGCTACACCTTC.

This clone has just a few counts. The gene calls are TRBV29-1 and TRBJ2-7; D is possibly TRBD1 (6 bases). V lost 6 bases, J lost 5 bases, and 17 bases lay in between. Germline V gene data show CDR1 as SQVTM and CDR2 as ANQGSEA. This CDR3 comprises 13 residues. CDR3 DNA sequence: TGCAGCGTCCTACCCCACAGGGACGACGAGCAGTACTTC. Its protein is CSVLPHRDDEQYF.

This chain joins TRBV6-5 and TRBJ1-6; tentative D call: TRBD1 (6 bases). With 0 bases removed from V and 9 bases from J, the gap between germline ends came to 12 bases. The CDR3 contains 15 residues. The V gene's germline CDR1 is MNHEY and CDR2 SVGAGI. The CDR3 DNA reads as TGTGCCAGCAGTTACTCGGGGCAGGGGTTTTCACCCCTCCACTTT. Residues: CASSYSGQGFSPLHF.

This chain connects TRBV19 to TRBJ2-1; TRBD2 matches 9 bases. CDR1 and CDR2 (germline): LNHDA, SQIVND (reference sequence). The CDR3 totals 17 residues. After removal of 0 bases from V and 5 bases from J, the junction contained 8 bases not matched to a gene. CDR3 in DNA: TGTGCCAGTAGTATAGAGGACCTTAGCGGGGGAAACAATGAGCAGTTCTTC. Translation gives CASSIEDLSGGNNEQFF.

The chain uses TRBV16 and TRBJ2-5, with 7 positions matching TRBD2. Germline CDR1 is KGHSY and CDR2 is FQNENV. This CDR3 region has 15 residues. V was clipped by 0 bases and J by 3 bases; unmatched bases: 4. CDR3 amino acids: CASSQSWLAEETQYF. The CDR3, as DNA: TGTGCCAGCAGCCAATCGTGGCTAGCGGAAGAGACCCAGTACTTC.

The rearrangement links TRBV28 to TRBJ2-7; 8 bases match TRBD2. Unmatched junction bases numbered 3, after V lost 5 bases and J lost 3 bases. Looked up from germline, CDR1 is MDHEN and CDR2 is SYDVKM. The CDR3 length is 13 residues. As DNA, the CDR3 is TGTGCCAGCAGTACAAGCGGGAGCTACGAGCAGTACTTC. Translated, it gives CASSTSGSYEQYF.

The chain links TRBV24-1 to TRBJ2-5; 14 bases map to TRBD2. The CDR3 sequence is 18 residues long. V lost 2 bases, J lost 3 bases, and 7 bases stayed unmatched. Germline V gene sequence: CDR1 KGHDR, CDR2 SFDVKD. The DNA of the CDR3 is TGTGCCACCAGTGATTGGGGACTAGCGGGAGTTTCAGAAGAGACCCAGTACTTC. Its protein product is CATSDWGLAGVSEETQYF.

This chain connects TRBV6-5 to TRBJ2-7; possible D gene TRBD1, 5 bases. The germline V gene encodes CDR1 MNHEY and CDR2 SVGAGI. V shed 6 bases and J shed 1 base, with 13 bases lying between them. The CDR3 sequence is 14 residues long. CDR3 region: CASSALGASYEQYF. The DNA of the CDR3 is TGTGCCAGCAGCGCCCTAGGGGCGTCCTACGAGCAGTACTTC.

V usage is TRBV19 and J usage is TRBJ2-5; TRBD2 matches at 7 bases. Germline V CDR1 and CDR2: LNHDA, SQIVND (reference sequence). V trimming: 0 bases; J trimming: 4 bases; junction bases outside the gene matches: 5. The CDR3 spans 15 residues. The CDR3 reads CASSIDLREGETQYF. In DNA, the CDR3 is TGTGCCAGTAGTATAGATCTCAGGGAGGGAGAGACCCAGTACTTC. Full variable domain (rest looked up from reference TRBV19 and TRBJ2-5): DGGITQSPKYLFRKEGQNVTLSCEQNLNHDAMYWYRQDPGQGLRLIYYSQIVNDFQKGDIAEGYSVSREKKESFPLTVTSAQKNPTAFYLCASSIDLREGETQYFGPGTRLLVL.

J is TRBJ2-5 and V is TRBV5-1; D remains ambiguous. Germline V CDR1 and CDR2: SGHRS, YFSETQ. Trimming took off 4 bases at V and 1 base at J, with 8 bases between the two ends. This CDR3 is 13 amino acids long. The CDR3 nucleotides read TGCGCCAGCAGCCCCTCCTTCCAAGAGACCCAGTACTTC. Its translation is CASSPSFQETQYF.

CDR3 protein: CASSLSGSSNTGELFF. CDR3 sequence (DNA): TGCGCCAGCAGCTTGTCCGGGTCATCGAACACCGGGGAGCTGTTTTTT. V is TRBV5-1 and J is TRBJ2-2; D not certain. The CDR3 totals 16 residues. In germline, CDR1 is SGHRS, CDR2 YFSETQ. V dropped 1 base and J dropped 0 bases, with 10 bases sitting between them.

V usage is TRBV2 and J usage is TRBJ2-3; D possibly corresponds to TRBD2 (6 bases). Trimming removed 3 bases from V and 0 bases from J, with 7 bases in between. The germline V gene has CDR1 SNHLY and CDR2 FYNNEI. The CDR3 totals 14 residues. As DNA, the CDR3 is TGTGCCAGCAGTGATGGGACTAGCACAGATACGCAGTATTTT. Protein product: CASSDGTSTDTQYF.

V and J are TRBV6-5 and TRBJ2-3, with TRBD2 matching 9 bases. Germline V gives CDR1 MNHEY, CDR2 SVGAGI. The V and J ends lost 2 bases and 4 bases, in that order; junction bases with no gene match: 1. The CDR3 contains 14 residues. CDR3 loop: CASSYGLASDTQYF. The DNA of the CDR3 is TGTGCCAGCAGTTACGGACTAGCGTCAGATACGCAGTATTTT.

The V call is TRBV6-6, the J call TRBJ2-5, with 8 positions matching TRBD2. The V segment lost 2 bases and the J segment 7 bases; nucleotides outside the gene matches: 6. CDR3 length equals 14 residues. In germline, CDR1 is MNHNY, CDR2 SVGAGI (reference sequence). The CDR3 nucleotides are TGTGCCAGCAGTTACGCTAGCGGGTCATGGACCCAGTACTTC. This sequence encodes CASSYASGSWTQYF.

This CDR3 is CASSPYSGYTF. The CDR3 DNA follows: TGTGCCAGCAGTCCCTACTCCGGCTACACCTTC. This chain uses TRBV28 with TRBJ1-2; D unresolved. Trimming shortened V by 5 bases and J by 8 bases, and 9 bases separated the two germline ends. The CDR3 totals 11 residues. Germline V gene data show CDR1 as MDHEN and CDR2 as SYDVKM.

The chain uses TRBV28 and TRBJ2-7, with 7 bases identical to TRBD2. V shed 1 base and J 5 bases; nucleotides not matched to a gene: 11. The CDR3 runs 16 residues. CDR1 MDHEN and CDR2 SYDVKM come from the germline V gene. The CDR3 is CASSLYGSGGRNEQYF. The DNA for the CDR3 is TGTGCCAGCAGTTTATATGGGTCGGGCGGGAGAAACGAGCAGTACTTC.

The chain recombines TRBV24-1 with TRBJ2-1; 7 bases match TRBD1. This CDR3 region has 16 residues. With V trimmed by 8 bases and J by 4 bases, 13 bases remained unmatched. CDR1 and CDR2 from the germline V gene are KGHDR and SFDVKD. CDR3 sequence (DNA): TGTGCCACCACTCCCTGGGGGACAGAGGGTTACAATGAGCAGTTCTTC. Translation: CATTPWGTEGYNEQFF.

CDR3 loop: CASSATGLETQYF. In DNA, the CDR3 is TGTGCCAGTAGTGCGACAGGGTTGGAGACCCAGTACTTC. The J gene is TRBJ2-5, the V gene TRBV19; 7 bases line up with TRBD1. J gave up 5 bases and V 5 bases, and 5 bases lay outside the gene matches. The CDR3 extends over 13 amino acids. Germline assignment: CDR1 LNHDA and CDR2 SQIVND (reference sequence).

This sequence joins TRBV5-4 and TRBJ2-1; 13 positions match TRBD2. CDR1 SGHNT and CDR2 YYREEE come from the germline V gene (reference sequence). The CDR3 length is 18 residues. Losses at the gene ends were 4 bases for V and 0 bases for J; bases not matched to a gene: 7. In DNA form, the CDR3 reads TGTGCCAGCAGCCCGGGACTAGCGGGATCCCCCTCCTACAATGAGCAGTTCTTC. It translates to CASSPGLAGSPSYNEQFF.

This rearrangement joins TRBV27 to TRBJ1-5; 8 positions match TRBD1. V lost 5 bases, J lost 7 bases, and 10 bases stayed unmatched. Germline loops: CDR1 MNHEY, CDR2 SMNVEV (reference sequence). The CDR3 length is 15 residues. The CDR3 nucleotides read TGTGCCAGCAGTAACCAGGGGGCTCTCGGACAGCCCCAGCATTTT. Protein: CASSNQGALGQPQHF.

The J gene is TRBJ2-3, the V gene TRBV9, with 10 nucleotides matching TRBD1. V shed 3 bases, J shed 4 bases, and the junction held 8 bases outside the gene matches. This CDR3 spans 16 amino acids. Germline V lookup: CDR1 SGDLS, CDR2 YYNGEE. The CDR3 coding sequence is TGTGCCAGCAGCGCCCGGACAGGGGGGTCGCCAGATACGCAGTATTTT. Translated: CASSARTGGSPDTQYF.

DNA for the CDR3: TGCGCCAGCAGCTCCCCGGGGAGGGGGAACATTCAGTACTTC. It yields the protein CASSSPGRGNIQYF. The chain has TRBV4-1 and TRBJ2-4; D is perhaps TRBD2 (7 bases). V lost 5 bases and J lost 7, with 15 bases in between. This CDR3 region has 14 residues. Looked up from germline, CDR1 is MGHRA and CDR2 is YSYEKL.

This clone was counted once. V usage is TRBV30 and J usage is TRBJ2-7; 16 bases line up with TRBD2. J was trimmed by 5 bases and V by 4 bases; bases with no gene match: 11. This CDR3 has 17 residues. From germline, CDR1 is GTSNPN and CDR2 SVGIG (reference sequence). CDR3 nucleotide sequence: TGTGCCTGGATTCCCATGCCCGGGACTAGCGGGAGGGACGAGCAGTACTTC. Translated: CAWIPMPGTSGRDEQYF.

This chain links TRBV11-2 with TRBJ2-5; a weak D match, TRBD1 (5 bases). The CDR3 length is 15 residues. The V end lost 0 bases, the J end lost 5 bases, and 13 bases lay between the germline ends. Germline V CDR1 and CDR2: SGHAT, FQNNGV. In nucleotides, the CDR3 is TGTGCCAGCAGCTTAGAAGGGGCTAGGTGGGAGACCCAGTACTTC. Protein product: CASSLEGARWETQYF. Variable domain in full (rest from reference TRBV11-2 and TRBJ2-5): EAGVAQSPRYKIIEKRQSVAFWCNPISGHATLYWYQQILGQGPKLLIQFQNNGVVDDSQLPKDRFSAERLKGVDSTLKIQPAKLEDSAVYLCASSLEGARWETQYFGPGTRLLVL.

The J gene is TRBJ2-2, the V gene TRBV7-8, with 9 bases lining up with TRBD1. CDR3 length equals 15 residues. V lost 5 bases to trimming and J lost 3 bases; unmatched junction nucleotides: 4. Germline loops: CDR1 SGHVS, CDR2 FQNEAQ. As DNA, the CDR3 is TGTGCCAGCAGCCGAGGACAGGGGTACACCGGGGAGCTGTTTTTT. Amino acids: CASSRGQGYTGELFF.